Detailed here is one TCR beta chain. These data come from a study of blood T cell repertoires in COVID-19. At the level of the study: Samples taken during acute and convalescent COVID-19 were collected in the United States, Italy and Spain. The cDNA or gDNA used as material had been derived from T cells, B-cell-depleted T cells, or PBMCs.

V shed 0 bases and J 0 bases; nucleotides not matched to a gene: 6. The CDR3 spans 19 residues. Germline V gene lookup returns CDR1 ENHRY and CDR2 SYGVKD. Authors' data handling: Reference gene primer amplification yielded estimated nucleated cell counts. Sequenced by immunoSEQ multiplex PCR; TCRdb stores in-frame clones only, minus some. V and J calls and clone size are those listed in that table; D and trimming were worked out from the DNA. The sample holds about 210,000 clones, over 75% seen once. Source material: peripheral blood. The clonotype was recovered from a middle-aged woman with acute or convalescent COVID-19. The V gene is TRBV10-3, the J gene TRBJ2-3; TRBD2 matches 13 bases. CDR3 amino acids: CAISESRTSGGLSTDTQYF. DNA for the CDR3: TGTGCCATCAGTGAGTCACGGACTAGCGGGGGCTTAAGCACAGATACGCAGTATTTT.